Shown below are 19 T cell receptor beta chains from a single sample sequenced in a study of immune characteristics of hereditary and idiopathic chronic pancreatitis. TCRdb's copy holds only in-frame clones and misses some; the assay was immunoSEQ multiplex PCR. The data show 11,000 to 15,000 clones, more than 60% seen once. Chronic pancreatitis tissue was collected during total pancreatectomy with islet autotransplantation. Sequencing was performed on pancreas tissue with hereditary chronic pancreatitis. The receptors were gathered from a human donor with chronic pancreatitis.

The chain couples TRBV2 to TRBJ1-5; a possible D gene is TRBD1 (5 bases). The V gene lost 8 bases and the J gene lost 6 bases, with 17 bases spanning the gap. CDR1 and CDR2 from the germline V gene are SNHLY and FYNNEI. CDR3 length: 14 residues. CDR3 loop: CASGGGRGSQPQHF. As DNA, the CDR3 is TGTGCCAGCGGGGGGGGGAGAGGGAGTCAGCCCCAGCATTTT.

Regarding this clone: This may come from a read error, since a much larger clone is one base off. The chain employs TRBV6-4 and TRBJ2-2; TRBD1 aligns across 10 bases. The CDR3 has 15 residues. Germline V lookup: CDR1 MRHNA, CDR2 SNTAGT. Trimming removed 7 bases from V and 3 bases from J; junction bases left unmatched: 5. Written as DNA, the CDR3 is TGTGCCAGCACCGCCGGGACAGGGGACACCGGGGAGCTGTTTTTT. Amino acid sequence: CASTAGTGDTGELFF.

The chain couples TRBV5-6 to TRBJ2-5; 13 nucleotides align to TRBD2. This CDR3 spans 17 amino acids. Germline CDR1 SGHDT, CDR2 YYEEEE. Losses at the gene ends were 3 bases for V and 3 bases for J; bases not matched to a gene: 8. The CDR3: CASSYKQGLAGKETQYF. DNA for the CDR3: TGTGCCAGCAGCTATAAACAGGGACTAGCGGGAAAAGAGACCCAGTACTTC.

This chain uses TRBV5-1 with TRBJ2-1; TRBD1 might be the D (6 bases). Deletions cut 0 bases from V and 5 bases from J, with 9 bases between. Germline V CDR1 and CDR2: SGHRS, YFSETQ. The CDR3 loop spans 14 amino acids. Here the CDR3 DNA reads TGCGCCAGCAGCTTGGAGCAGGGGAACAATGAGCAGTTCTTC. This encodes CASSLEQGNNEQFF.

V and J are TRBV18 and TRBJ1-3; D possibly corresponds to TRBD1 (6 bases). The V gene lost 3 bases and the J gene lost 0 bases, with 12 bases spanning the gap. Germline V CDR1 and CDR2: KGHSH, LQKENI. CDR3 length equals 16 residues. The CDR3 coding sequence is TGTGCCAGCTCACCTAACTCGGACAGCTCTGGAAACACCATATATTTT. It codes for CASSPNSDSSGNTIYF.

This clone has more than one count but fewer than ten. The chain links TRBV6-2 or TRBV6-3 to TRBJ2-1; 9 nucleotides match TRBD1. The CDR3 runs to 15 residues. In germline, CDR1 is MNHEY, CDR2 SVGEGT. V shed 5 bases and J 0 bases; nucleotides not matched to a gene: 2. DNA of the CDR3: TGTGCCAGCAGTCAGACAGGGGGCTCCTACAATGAGCAGTTCTTC. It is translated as CASSQTGGSYNEQFF.

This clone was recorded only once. Written as DNA, the CDR3 is TGCGCCAGCAGTGGGGGAGTAAACACCGGGGAGCTGTTTTTT. Translating gives CASSGGVNTGELFF. The chain combines TRBV10-2 with TRBJ2-2, with D possibly matching TRBD2 (5 bases). Germline-derived CDR1 and CDR2 are WSHSY and SAAADI. The CDR3 sequence is 14 residues long. Trimming pared 4 bases from V and 2 bases from J, leaving 8 bases between.

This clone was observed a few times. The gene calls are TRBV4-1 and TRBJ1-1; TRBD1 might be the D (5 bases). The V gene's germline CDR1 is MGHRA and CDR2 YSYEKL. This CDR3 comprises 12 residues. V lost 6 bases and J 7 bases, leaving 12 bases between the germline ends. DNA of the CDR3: TGCGCCAGCAGGGGGCAGGGAGTTGAAGCTTTCTTT. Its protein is CASRGQGVEAFF.

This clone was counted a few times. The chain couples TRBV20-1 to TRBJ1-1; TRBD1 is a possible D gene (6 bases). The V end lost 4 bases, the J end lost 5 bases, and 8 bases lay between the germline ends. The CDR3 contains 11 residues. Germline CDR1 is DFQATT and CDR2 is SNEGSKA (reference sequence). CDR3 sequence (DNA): TGCAGTGCTACTCAGGGGACTGAAGCTTTCTTT. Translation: CSATQGTEAFF.

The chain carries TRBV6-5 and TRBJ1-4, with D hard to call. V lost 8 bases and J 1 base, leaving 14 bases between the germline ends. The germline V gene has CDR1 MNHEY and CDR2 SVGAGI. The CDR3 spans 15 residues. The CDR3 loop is CASFLGLGTNEKLFF. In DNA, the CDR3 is TGTGCCAGCTTTCTAGGGCTGGGAACTAATGAAAAACTGTTTTTT.

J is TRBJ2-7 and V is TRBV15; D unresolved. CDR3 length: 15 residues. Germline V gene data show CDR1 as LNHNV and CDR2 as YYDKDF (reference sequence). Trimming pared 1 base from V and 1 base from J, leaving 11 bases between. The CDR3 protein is CATSRGEGQSYEQYF. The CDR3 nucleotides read TGTGCCACCAGCAGAGGGGAAGGCCAATCCTACGAGCAGTACTTC.

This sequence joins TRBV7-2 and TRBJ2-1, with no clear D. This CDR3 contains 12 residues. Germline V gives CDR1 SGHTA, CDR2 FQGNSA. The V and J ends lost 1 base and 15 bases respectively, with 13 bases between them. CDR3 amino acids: CASSLGRLELFF. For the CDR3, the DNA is TGTGCCAGCAGCTTAGGTCGGCTAGAGTTGTTCTTC.

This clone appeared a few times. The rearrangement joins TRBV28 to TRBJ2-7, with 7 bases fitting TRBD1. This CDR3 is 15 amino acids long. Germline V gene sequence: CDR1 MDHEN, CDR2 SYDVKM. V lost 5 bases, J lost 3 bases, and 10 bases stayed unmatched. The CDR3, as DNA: TGTGCCAGCAGTCCCCCCGGGACAGCAGGCTACGAGCAGTACTTC. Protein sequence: CASSPPGTAGYEQYF.

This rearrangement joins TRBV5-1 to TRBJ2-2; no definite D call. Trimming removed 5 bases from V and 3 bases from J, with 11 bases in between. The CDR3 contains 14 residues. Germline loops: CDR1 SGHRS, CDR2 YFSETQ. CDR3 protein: CASRGQDYTGELFF. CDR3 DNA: TGCGCCAGCAGAGGGCAAGACTACACCGGGGAGCTGTTTTTT.

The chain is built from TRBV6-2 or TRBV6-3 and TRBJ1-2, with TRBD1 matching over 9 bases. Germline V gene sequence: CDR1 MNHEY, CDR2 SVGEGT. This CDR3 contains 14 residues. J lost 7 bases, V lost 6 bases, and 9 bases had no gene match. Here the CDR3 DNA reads TGTGCCAGCAGCCGACAGGGGGTGAAGAGTGGCTACACCTTC. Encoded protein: CASSRQGVKSGYTF.

CDR3 nucleotide sequence: TGTGCCAGCAGTGAAGTTCCAGGGGCCAGCAATCAGCCCCAGCATTTT. As protein: CASSEVPGASNQPQHF. The V gene is TRBV2, the J gene TRBJ1-5; the D gene is possibly TRBD1 (6 bases). The CDR3 consists of 16 residues. Deletions cut 1 base from V and 1 base from J, with 11 bases between. CDR1 is SNHLY, CDR2 FYNNEI, per germline. The full variable domain, its missing parts supplied by reference TRBV2 and TRBJ1-5, is EPEVTQTPSHQVTQMGQEVILRCVPISNHLYFYWYRQILGQKVEFLVSFYNNEISEKSEIFDDQFSVERPDGSNFTLKIRSTKLEDSAMYFCASSEVPGASNQPQHFGDGTRLSIL.

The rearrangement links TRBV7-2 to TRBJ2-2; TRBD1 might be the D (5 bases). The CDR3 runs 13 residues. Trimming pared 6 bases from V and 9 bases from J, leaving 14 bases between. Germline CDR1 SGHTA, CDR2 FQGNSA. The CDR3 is CASSPRVDRELFF. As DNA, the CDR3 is TGTGCCAGCAGTCCCAGGGTTGACCGGGAGCTGTTTTTT.

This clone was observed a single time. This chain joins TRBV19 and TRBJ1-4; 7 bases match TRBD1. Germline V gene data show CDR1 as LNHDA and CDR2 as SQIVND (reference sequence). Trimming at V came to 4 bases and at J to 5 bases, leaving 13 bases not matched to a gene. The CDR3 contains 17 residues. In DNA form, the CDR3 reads TGTGCCAGTAGTACCTCGCGCAGGGGGACCTTAAATGAAAAACTGTTTTTT. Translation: CASSTSRRGTLNEKLFF.

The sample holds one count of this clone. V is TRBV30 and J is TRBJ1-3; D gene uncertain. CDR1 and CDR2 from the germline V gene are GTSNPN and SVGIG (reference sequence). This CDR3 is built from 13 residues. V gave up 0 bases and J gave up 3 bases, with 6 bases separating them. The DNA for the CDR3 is TGTGCCTGGAGTGTATCTTATGGAAACACCATATATTTT. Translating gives CAWSVSYGNTIYF.